The present entry profiles one T cell receptor (beta chain) with its context. As yet, its antigen is unknown. The sample is drawn from a study of T cell responses to AZD1222 COVID-19 vaccine. The CDR3 runs 12 residues. Looked up from germline, CDR1 is GTSNPN and CDR2 is SVGIG (reference sequence). V lost 2 bases and J lost 8, with 12 bases in between. Generated by immunoSEQ multiplex PCR, the TCRdb table keeps only in-frame clones and is missing some. The table has around 73,000 clones, about 91% seen once. General study results and limits: Females outnumbered males among donors, who were mostly white British; clonal diversity was possibly underestimated. Among vaccine-associated CD4 TCRs, coverage spanned spike, with dominance at 160-218 and 743-854. Researchers took repertoire samples only after the peak T cell response had come. At baseline, just a handful of AZD1222 recipients tested seropositive.

The sample here was peripheral blood, taken 28 days after the second AZD1222 dose. The source of this sequence is an adult who received the AZD1222 COVID-19 vaccine. The J gene is TRBJ1-2, the V gene TRBV30; maybe TRBD1 (6 bases). The CDR3 DNA reads as TGTGCCTGGAGTCGACAGGCTACAGGCTACACCTTC. Its translation is CAWSRQATGYTF.